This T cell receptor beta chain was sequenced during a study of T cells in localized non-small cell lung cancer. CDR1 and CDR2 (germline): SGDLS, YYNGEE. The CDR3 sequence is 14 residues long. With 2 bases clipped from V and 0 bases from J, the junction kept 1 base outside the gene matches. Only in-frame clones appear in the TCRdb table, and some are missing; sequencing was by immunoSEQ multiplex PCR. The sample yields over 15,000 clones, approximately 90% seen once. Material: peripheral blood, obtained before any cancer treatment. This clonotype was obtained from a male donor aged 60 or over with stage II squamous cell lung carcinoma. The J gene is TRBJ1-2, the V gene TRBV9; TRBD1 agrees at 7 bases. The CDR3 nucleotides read TGTGCCAGCAGCGTTGGACAGGCTAACTATGGCTACACCTTC. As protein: CASSVGQANYGYTF.